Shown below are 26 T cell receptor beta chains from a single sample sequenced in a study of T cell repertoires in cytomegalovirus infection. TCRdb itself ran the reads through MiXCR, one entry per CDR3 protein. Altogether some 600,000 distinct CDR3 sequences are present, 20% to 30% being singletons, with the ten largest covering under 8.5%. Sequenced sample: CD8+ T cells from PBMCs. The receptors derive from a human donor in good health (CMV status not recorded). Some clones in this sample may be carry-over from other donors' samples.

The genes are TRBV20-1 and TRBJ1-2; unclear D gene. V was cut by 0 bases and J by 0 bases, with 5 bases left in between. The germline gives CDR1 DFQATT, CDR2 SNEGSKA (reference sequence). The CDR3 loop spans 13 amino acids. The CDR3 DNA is TGCAGTGCTAGAGATACACCTAACTATGGCTACACCTTC. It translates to CSARDTPNYGYTF.

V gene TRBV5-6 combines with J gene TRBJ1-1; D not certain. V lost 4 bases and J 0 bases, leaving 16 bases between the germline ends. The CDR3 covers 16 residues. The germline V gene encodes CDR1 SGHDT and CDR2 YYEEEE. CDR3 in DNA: TGTGCCAGCAGCCCCTACTGGACCGACTTGAACACTGAAGCTTTCTTT. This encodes CASSPYWTDLNTEAFF.

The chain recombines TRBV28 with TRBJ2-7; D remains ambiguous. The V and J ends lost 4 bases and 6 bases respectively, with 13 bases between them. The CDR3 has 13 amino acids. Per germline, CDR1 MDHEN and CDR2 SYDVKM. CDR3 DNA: TGTGCCAGCAGTTACTACCCCGGTTCCGAGCAGTACGTC. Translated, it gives CASSYYPGSEQYV.

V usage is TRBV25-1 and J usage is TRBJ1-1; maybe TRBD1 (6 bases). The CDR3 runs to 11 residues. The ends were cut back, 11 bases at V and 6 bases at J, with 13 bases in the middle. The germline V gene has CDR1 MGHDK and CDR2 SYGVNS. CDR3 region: CAAGEYSEAFF. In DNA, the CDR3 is TGTGCCGCAGGGGAATATTCTGAAGCTTTCTTT.

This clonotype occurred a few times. The CDR3 DNA reads as TGTGCCAGCAGCCCCCTCGGACTAGCGGGGTTCGATACGCAGTATTTT. Residues: CASSPLGLAGFDTQYF. The rearrangement uses TRBV12-3 or TRBV12-4 and TRBJ2-3; 12 positions agree with TRBD2. The V and J ends lost 6 bases and 6 bases, in that order; junction bases with no gene match: 10. This CDR3 region has 16 residues.

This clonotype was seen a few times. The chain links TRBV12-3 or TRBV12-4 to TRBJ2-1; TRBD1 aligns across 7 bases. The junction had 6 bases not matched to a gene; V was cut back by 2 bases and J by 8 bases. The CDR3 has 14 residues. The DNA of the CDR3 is TGTGCCAGCAGTTTACCCCGACAGGGAGATGAGCAGTTCTTC. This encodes CASSLPRQGDEQFF.

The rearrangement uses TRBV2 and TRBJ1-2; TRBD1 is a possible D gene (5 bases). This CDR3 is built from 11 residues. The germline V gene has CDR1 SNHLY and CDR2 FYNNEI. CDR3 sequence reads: CVWDGDYGYTF. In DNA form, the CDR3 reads TGTGTCTGGGACGGAGACTATGGCTACACCTTC.

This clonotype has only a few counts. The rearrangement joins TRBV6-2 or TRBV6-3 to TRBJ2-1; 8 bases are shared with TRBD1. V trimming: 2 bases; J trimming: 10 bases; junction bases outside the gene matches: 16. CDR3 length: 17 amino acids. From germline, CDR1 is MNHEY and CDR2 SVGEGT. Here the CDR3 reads CASSYGPRDRRLGEQFF. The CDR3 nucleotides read TGTGCCAGCAGTTACGGCCCCCGGGACAGGAGGTTAGGCGAGCAGTTCTTC.

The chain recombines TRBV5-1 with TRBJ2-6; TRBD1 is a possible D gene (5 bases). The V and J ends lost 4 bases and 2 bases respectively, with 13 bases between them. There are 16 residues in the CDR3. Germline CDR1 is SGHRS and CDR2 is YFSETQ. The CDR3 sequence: CASSPQGSTGANVLTF. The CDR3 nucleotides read TGCGCCAGCAGCCCGCAGGGATCCACTGGGGCCAACGTCCTGACTTTC.

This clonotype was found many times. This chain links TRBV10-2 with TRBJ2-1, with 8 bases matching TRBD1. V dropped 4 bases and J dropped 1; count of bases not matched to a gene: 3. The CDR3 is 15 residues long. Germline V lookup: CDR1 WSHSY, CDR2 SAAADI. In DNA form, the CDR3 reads TGCGCCAGCAGTGGCAGGGGGCGTTCCTACAATGAGCAGTTCTTC. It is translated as CASSGRGRSYNEQFF.

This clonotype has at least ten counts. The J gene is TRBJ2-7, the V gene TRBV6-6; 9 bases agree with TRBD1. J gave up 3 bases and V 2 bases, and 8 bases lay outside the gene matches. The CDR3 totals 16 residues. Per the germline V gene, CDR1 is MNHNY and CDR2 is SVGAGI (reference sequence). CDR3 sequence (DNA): TGTGCCAGCAGTTACCGGACAGGGGAGCGATACTACGAGCAGTACTTC. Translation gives CASSYRTGERYYEQYF.

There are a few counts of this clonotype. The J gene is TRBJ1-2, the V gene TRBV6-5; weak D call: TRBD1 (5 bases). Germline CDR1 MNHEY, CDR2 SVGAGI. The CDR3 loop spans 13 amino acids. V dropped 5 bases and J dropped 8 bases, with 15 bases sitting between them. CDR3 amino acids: CASSAGGVQGYTF. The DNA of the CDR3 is TGTGCCAGCAGTGCGGGGGGGGTCCAAGGCTACACCTTC.

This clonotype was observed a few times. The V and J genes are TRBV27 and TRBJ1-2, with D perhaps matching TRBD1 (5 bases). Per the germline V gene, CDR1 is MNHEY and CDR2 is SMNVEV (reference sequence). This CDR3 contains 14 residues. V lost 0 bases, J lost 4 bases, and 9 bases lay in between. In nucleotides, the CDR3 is TGTGCCAGCAGTTTATCGTCGGGGACCTATGGCTACACCTTC. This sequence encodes CASSLSSGTYGYTF.

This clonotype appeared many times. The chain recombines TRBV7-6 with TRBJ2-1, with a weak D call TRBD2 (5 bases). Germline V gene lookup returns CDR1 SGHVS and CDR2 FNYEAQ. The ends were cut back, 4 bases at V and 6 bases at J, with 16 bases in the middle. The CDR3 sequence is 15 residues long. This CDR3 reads CASSSASSSLNEQFF. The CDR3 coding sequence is TGTGCCAGCAGCTCGGCCAGTTCTAGCCTCAATGAGCAGTTCTTC.

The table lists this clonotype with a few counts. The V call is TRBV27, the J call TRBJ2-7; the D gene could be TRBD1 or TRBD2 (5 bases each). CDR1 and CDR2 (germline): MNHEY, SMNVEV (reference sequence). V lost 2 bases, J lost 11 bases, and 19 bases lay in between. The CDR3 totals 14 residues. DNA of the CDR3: TGTGCCAGCAGTTTAGGGCAGGGTCCCTACGGGGAGTACTTC. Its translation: CASSLGQGPYGEYF.

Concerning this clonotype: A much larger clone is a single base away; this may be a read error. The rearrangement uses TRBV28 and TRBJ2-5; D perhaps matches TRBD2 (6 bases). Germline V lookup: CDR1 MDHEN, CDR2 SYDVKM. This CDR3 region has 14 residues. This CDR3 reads CVSSYIADRETQYF. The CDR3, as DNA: TGTGTCAGCAGTTATATAGCGGACCGGGAGACCCAGTACTTC.

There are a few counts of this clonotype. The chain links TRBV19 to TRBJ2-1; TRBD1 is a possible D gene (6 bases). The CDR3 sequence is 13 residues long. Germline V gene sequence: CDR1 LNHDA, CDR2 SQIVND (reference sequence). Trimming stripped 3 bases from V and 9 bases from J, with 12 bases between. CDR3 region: CASSIGTTGEQFF. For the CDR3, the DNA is TGTGCCAGTAGTATTGGGACAACGGGTGAGCAGTTCTTC.

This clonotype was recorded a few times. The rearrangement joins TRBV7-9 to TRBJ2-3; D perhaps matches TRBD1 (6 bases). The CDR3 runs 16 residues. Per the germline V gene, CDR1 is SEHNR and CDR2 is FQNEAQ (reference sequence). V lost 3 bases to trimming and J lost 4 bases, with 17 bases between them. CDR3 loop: CASSLAGTIKADTQYF. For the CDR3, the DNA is TGTGCCAGCAGCTTGGCCGGGACAATAAAAGCAGATACGCAGTATTTT.

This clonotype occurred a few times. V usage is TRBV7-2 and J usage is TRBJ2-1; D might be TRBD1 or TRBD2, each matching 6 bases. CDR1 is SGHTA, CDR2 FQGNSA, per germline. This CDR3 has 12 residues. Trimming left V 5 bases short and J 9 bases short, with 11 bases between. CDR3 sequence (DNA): TGTGCCAGCAGCATACAGGGAGGTGAGCAGTTCTTC. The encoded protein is CASSIQGGEQFF.

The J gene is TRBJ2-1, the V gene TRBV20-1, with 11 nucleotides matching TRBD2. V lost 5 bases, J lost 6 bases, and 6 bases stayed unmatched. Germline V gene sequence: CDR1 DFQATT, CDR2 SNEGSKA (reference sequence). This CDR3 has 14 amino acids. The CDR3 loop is CSAVSGGAGNEQFF. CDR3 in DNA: TGCAGTGCTGTTAGCGGGGGGGCCGGCAATGAGCAGTTCTTC.

The chain's CDR3 is CASSLIGAYYNEQFF. Here the CDR3 DNA reads TGTGCCAGCAGCTTAATCGGGGCCTACTACAATGAGCAGTTCTTC. This chain joins TRBV7-6 and TRBJ2-1; TRBD1 or TRBD2 may be the D gene (5 bases each). This CDR3 has 15 residues. The V gene lost 2 bases and the J gene lost 3 bases, with 11 bases spanning the gap. Germline V gene sequence: CDR1 SGHVS, CDR2 FNYEAQ.

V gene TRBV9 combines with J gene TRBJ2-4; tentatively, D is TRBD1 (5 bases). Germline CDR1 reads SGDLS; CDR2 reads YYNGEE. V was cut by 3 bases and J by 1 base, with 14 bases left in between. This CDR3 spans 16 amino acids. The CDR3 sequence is CASSDPPAGAKNIQYF. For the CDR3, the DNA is TGTGCCAGCAGCGACCCCCCCGCAGGGGCCAAAAACATTCAGTACTTC. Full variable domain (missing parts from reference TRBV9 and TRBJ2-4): DSGVTQTPKHLITATGQRVTLRCSPRSGDLSVYWYQQSLDQGLQFLIQYYNGEERAKGNILERFSAQQFPDLHSELNLSSLELGDSALYFCASSDPPAGAKNIQYFGAGTRLSVL.

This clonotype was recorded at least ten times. The CDR3 DNA follows: TGTGCCAGCGGTTATGGAACGGGTTTTACCGGGGAGCTGTTTTTT. Protein: CASGYGTGFTGELFF. This chain uses TRBV7-6 with TRBJ2-2; D gene uncertain. Germline CDR1 reads SGHVS; CDR2 reads FNYEAQ. Trimming removed 8 bases at V and 5 bases at J, with 18 bases between. The CDR3 runs to 15 residues.

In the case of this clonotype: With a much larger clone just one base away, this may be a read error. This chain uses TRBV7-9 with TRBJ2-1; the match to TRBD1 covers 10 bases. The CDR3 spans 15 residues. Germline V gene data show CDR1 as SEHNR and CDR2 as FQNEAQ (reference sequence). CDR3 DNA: TGTGTCAGCAGCCGCCGGGACAGGGGTATCTATGAGCAGTTCTTC. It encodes CVSSRRDRGIYEQFF.

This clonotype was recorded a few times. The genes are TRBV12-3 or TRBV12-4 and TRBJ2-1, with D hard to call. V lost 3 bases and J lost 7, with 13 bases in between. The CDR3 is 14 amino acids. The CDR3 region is CASSFSPFGNEQFF. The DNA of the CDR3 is TGTGCCAGCAGTTTTAGCCCTTTTGGGAATGAGCAGTTCTTC.

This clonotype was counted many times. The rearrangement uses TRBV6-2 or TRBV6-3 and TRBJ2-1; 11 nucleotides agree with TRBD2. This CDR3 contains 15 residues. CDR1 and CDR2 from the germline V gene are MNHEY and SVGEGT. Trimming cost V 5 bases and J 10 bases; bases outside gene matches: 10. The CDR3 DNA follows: TGTGCCAGCAGTCCTAGCGGGGGGCTCCCGGGAGAGCAGTTCTTC. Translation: CASSPSGGLPGEQFF.